These T cell receptor beta chains were read from a single sample in a study of blood T cell repertoires in COVID-19. Profiling relied on immunoSEQ multiplex PCR, and the TCRdb table lists in-frame clones only, not all of them. Of tens of thousands of clones in the sample, about 88% were seen once. Sequencing was done on a sample of peripheral blood. The receptors were gathered from a man between 60 and 75 years old with active COVID-19. Each CDR3 is given with its conserved first and last residue. A D gene is named only where the DNA matches it firmly. Clone size, where shown, is once, few, many, or a class for clones that have expanded.

cdr3_nt	cdr3_aa	clone_size	d_call	j_call	v_call
TGTGCCAGCAGCGCTACGGGACTAGCTACAGATACGCAGTATTTT	CASSATGLATDTQYF	.	TRBD2	TRBJ2-3	TRBV7-9
TGTGCCAGCAGTGGTGGGACAGGGTCCACAGATACGCAGTATTTT	CASSGGTGSTDTQYF	.	TRBD1	TRBJ2-3	TRBV2
TGTGCCAGCAGCCGGCGACTAGCGGGAGGGGGGGTGGATACGCAGTATTTT	CASSRRLAGGGVDTQYF	.	TRBD2	TRBJ2-3	TRBV3-1/TRBV3-2
TGTGCCAGCAGCGTGAGGGAGACCCAGTACTTC	CASSVRETQYF	.	.	TRBJ2-5	TRBV6-5
TGTGCCAGCACTCTAGGGAACACTGAAGCTTTCTTT	CASTLGNTEAFF	.	.	TRBJ1-1	TRBV28
TGTGCCAGCAGCTTGATGCTAGGGGGAGAGACCCAGTACTTC	CASSLMLGGETQYF	few	.	TRBJ2-5	TRBV7-2
TGCAGCGTGCGGACGGACATGAACACTGAAGCTTTCTTT	CSVRTDMNTEAFF	.	.	TRBJ1-1	TRBV29-1
TGTGCCAGCAGCTTAGGTCCGGCTCCCGCTAGCTCACACAATGAGCAGTTCTTC	CASSLGPAPASSHNEQFF	.	.	TRBJ2-1	TRBV11-2
TGTGCCAGCAGCGTAGAGCCGGCAGATACGCAGTATTTT	CASSVEPADTQYF	.	.	TRBJ2-3	TRBV9
TGTGCCAGCAGTGGACGGCCGGGGGGAGAGACCCAGTACTTC	CASSGRPGGETQYF	once	TRBD2	TRBJ2-5	TRBV27
TGTGCCAGCTCACCACCCTTCGGTCAAGAGACCCAGTACTTC	CASSPPFGQETQYF	once	.	TRBJ2-5	TRBV18
TGTGCCAGCTCTCGTACGGCGGACAGGGGGTCCTACGAGCAGTACTTC	CASSRTADRGSYEQYF	few	TRBD1	TRBJ2-7	TRBV18
TGTGCCAGCACCCTTTTCAGGGGAGACACTGAAGCTTTCTTT	CASTLFRGDTEAFF	.	.	TRBJ1-1	TRBV28